The 10 T cell receptor beta chains below come from one sample, sequenced in a study of cytotoxic CD8 clonotypes in ibrutinib-treated CLL. TCRdb keeps only in-frame clones here, not all; method: immunoSEQ multiplex PCR. The profile shows 35,000 or so clones, roughly three quarters of them singletons. This material consisted of PBMCs, taken before ibrutinib treatment. All receptors come from a human donor with chronic lymphocytic leukemia.

The chain carries TRBV30 and TRBJ1-4; possible D gene TRBD1, 6 bases. Between the trimmed V and J ends, which lost 0 bases and 5 bases, there was a span of 13 bases. The length of the CDR3 is 15 residues. Germline V gene data show CDR1 as GTSNPN and CDR2 as SVGIG (reference sequence). CDR3 amino acids: CAWSVGGSGNEKLFF. DNA for the CDR3: TGTGCCTGGAGTGTAGGGGGATCGGGAAATGAAAAACTGTTTTTT.

This chain links TRBV7-2 with TRBJ2-7; 10 positions agree with TRBD1. Germline V gives CDR1 SGHTA, CDR2 FQGNSA. V gave up 1 base and J gave up 7 bases; unmatched junction bases: 10. There are 16 residues in the CDR3. The CDR3 sequence is CASSLGSPGQGKEQYF. The DNA for the CDR3 is TGTGCCAGCAGCTTAGGGTCCCCGGGACAGGGGAAGGAGCAGTACTTC.

The chain joins TRBV6-5 to TRBJ2-2; D call uncertain. The germline V gene has CDR1 MNHEY and CDR2 SVGAGI. CDR3 length: 13 residues. Trimming stripped 5 bases from V and 6 bases from J, with 10 bases between. CDR3 amino acids: CASSPHIAGELFF. In DNA, the CDR3 is TGTGCCAGCAGTCCACATATAGCCGGGGAGCTGTTTTTT.

The chain has TRBV6-6 and TRBJ2-5; D is unresolved. Germline assignment: CDR1 MNHNY and CDR2 SVGAGI (reference sequence). This CDR3 is 12 amino acids long. V was cut by 7 bases and J by 7 bases, with 13 bases left in between. The CDR3 nucleotides are TGTGCCAGCAACCAATACGGCACGACCCAGTACTTC. Its protein product is CASNQYGTTQYF.

V is TRBV5-1 and J is TRBJ1-4; D may be TRBD1 (5 bases). Germline values: CDR1 SGHRS, CDR2 YFSETQ. This CDR3 contains 14 residues. V lost 4 bases to trimming and J lost 5 bases, with 12 bases between them. The CDR3 sequence: CASSRGRENEKLFF. The CDR3 DNA is TGCGCCAGCAGCCGAGGCAGGGAAAATGAAAAACTGTTTTTT.

The count of this clone is one. CDR3 sequence (DNA): TGTGCCAGCTCCTTAGGACTAGTTCGCAATGAGCAGTTCTTC. As protein: CASSLGLVRNEQFF. This sequence joins TRBV27 and TRBJ2-1; 7 nucleotides line up with TRBD2. Germline V CDR1 and CDR2: MNHEY, SMNVEV (reference sequence). The CDR3 consists of 14 residues. V lost 8 bases and J lost 6; bases outside the gene matches: 10.

J is TRBJ2-7 and V is TRBV11-2; D might be TRBD1 (5 bases). The germline V gene encodes CDR1 SGHAT and CDR2 FQNNGV. This CDR3 has 11 residues. V dropped 3 bases and J dropped 11 bases, with 11 bases sitting between them. The CDR3 loop reads CASSFSETEYF. CDR3 nucleotides: TGTGCCAGCAGCTTTTCTGAGACAGAGTACTTC. Based on the CDR3 plus reference TRBV11-2 and TRBJ2-7, the full variable domain is EAGVAQSPRYKIIEKRQSVAFWCNPISGHATLYWYQQILGQGPKLLIQFQNNGVVDDSQLPKDRFSAERLKGVDSTLKIQPAKLEDSAVYLCASSFSETEYFGPGTRLTVT.

This clone was seen a few times. Here the CDR3 DNA reads TGTGCCAGCTCACCGACATCATCCTACGAGCAGTACTTC. Amino acids: CASSPTSSYEQYF. This chain joins TRBV18 and TRBJ2-7; D uncertain. Germline assignment: CDR1 KGHSH and CDR2 LQKENI. This CDR3 spans 13 amino acids. The V end lost 3 bases, the J end lost 1 base, and 7 bases lay between the germline ends.

The rearrangement joins TRBV7-3 to TRBJ2-3, with a tentative D call TRBD2 (5 bases). The CDR3 is 15 amino acids. The germline CDR1 and CDR2 sequences are SGHTA and FQGTGA. The germline V and J ends were trimmed by 2 bases and 2 bases, with 11 bases remaining between them. This chain's CDR3 is CASSLYGGVTDTQYF. The CDR3 DNA reads as TGTGCCAGCAGCTTATACGGAGGCGTCACAGATACGCAGTATTTT.

This chain connects TRBV5-4 to TRBJ1-6; possible D gene TRBD1, 5 bases. V dropped 0 bases and J dropped 8 bases, with 9 bases sitting between them. The CDR3 extends over 14 amino acids. Germline values: CDR1 SGHNT, CDR2 YYREEE (reference sequence). CDR3 bases: TGTGCCAGCAGCTTGGGCGGGACCGATTCACCCCTCCACTTT. Its translation is CASSLGGTDSPLHF.